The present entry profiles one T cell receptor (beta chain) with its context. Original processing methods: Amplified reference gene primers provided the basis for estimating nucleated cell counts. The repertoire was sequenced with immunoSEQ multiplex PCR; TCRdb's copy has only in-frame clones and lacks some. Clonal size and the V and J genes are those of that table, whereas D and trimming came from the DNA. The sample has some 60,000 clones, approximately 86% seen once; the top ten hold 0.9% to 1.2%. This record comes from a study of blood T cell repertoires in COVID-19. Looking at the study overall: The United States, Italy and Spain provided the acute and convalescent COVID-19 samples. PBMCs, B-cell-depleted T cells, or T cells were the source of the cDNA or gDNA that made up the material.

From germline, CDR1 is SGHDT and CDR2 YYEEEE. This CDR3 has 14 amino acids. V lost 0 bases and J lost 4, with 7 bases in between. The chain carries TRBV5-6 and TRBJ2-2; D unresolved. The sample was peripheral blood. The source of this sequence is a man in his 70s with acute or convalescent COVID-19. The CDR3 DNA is TGTGCCAGCAGCTTGGGCCACGGCACCGGGGAGCTGTTTTTT. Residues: CASSLGHGTGELFF.